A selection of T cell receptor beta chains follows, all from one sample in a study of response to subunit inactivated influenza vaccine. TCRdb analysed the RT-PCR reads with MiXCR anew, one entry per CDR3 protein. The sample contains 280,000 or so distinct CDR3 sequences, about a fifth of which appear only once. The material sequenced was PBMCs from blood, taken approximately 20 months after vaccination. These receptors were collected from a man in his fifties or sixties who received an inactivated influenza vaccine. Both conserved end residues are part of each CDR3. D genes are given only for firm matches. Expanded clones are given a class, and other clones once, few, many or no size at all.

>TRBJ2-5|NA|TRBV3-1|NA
CASSQREGVQETQYF
TGTGCCAGCAGCCAGCGGGAAGGGGTCCAAGAGACCCAGTACTTC
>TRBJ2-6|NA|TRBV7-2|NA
CASSLGPSGANVLTF
TGTGCCAGCAGCTTAGGACCCTCTGGGGCCAACGTCCTGACTTTC
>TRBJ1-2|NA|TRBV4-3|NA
CASSHQNNYGYTF
TGCGCCAGCAGCCACCAGAATAACTATGGCTACACCTTC
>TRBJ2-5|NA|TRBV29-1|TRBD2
CSVVPGTSGETQYF
TGCAGCGTTGTCCCGGGGACTAGCGGTGAGACCCAGTACTTC
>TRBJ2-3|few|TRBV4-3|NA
CASSSPGTDTQYF
TGCGCCAGCAGCTCCCCCGGCACAGATACGCAGTATTTT
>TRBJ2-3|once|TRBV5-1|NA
CASSGGYRQSTDTQYF
TGCGCCAGCAGCGGAGGGTACAGGCAGAGCACAGATACGCAGTATTTT
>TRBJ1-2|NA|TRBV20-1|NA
CSARYSYYGYTF
TGCAGTGCCCGGTACAGCTACTATGGCTACACCTTC
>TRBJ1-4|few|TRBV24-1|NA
CATSDTRTRSEKLFF
TGTGCCACCAGTGACACACGGACTCGTAGTGAAAAACTGTTTTTT
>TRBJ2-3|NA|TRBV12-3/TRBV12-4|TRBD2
CTSSLVAGGLRFDSDTQYF
TGTACCAGCAGTTTAGTAGCGGGAGGCTTACGATTTGATTCAGATACGCAGTATTTT
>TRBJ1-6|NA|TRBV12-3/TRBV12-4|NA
CASSFDRVSPLHF
TGTGCCAGCAGTTTCGACAGAGTTTCACCCCTCCACTTT
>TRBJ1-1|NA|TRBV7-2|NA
CASSLVAQRGRPTEAFF
TGTGCCAGCAGCTTAGTTGCCCAGCGGGGGCGCCCCACTGAAGCTTTCTTT
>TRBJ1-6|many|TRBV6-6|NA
CASRDSPKPLHF
TGTGCCAGCAGGGACAGCCCCAAACCCCTCCACTTT
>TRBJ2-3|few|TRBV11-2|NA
CASSVPGRIGDTQYF
TGTGCCAGCAGCGTACCGGGCCGAATTGGAGATACGCAGTATTTT
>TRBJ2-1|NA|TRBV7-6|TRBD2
CASSKGLAGGPSYYNEQFF
TGTGCCAGCAGCAAGGGACTAGCGGGGGGACCTTCCTATTACAATGAGCAGTTCTTC
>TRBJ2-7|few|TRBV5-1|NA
CASSLAGEVYEQYF
TGCGCCAGCAGCTTGGCCGGGGAGGTCTACGAGCAGTACTTC
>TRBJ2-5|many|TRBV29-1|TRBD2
CSVETGAPGGQETQYF
TGCAGCGTTGAAACCGGGGCCCCGGGGGGCCAAGAGACCCAGTACTTC
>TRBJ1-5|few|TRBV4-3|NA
CASSQESGAGSNQPQHF
TGCGCCAGCAGCCAAGAAAGTGGGGCAGGGAGCAATCAGCCCCAGCATTTT
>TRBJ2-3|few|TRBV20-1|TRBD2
CSARLAESTDTQYF
TGCAGTGCCCGACTAGCGGAGTCCACAGATACGCAGTATTTT
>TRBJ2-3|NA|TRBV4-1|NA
CASSQGRFTDTQYF
TGCGCCAGCAGCCAAGGTCGGTTCACAGATACGCAGTATTTT
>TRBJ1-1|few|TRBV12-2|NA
CASRLADDGSPNTEAFF
TGTGCAAGTCGCTTAGCGGACGACGGGAGTCCGAACACTGAAGCTTTCTTT
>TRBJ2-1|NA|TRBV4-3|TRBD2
CASSQAGTSGRISINEQFF
TGCGCCAGCAGCCAAGCGGGAACTAGCGGGAGAATATCCATAAATGAGCAGTTCTTC
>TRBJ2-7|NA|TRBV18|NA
CASSPRQNNYEQYF
TGTGCCAGCTCACCACGACAGAACAACTACGAGCAGTACTTC
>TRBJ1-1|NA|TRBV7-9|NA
CASSGQGTMNTEAFF
TGTGCCAGCAGCGGGCAGGGTACTATGAACACTGAAGCTTTCTTT
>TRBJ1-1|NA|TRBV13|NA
CASSLVYGTTEAFF
TGTGCCAGCAGCTTAGTGTATGGTACCACTGAAGCTTTCTTT
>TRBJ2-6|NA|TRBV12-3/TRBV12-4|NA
CASKPSSGANVLTF
TGTGCCAGCAAGCCTAGCTCTGGGGCCAACGTCCTGACTTTC
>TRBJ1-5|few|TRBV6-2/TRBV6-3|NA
CASSYSGGTTAFWSNQPQHF
TGTGCCAGCAGTTACTCGGGAGGGACGACCGCGTTTTGGAGCAATCAGCCCCAGCATTTT
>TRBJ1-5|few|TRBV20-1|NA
CSARSGRQPQHF
TGCAGTGCTAGGAGTGGGCGGCAGCCCCAGCATTTT
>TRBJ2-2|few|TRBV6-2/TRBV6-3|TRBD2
CASKASGSYTGELFF
TGTGCCAGCAAAGCTAGCGGGAGCTACACCGGGGAGCTGTTTTTT
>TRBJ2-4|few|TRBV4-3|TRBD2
CASSQDPGGVKNIQYF
TGCGCCAGCAGCCAAGATCCTGGGGGGGTCAAAAACATTCAGTACTTC
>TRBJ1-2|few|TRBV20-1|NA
CSAREGGGSYGYTF
TGCAGTGCTAGAGAGGGGGGAGGTAGCTATGGCTACACCTTC
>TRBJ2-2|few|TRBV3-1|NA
CASSQVSARDTGELFF
TGTGCCAGCAGCCAAGTGTCCGCACGGGACACCGGGGAGCTGTTTTTT
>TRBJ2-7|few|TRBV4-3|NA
CASSQDYSGPLYEQYF
TGCGCCAGCAGCCAAGATTATTCGGGACCGCTATACGAGCAGTACTTC
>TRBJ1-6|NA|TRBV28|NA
CASSLISSPLHF
TGTGCCAGCAGCCTTATTAGTTCACCCCTCCACTTT
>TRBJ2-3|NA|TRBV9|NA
CASSVAGTIVTDTQYF
TGTGCCAGCAGCGTAGCCGGGACCATAGTCACCGATACGCAGTATTTT
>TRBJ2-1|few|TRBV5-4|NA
CASTAYFNPNEQFF
TGTGCCAGCACCGCCTATTTCAACCCCAATGAGCAGTTCTTC
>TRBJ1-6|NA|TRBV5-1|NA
CASSLEDLRNSPLHF
TGCGCCAGCAGCTTGGAAGACCTGCGGAATTCACCCCTCCACTTT
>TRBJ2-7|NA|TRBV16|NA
CASSLYEAGGEQYF
TGTGCCAGCAGCTTGTACGAAGCCGGGGGCGAGCAGTACTTC